This passage covers 10 T cell receptor beta chains from one sample sequenced in a study of cytomegalovirus exposure and HLA in healthy donors. PCR was performed using 60 Vbeta and 13 Jbeta primers. Some clones are missing from TCRdb's copy, which holds only in-frame ones; the method was immunoSEQ multiplex PCR. This sample has hundreds of thousands of clones, with more than 75% found just once. The source material was PBMCs. The receptors originated from a male donor in good health and CMV-seronegative.

J is TRBJ1-1 and V is TRBV5-6; D not resolved. The ends were cut back, 5 bases at V and 5 bases at J, with 13 bases in the middle. This CDR3 region has 13 residues. The germline gives CDR1 SGHDT, CDR2 YYEEEE. The CDR3 DNA follows: TGTGCCAGCAGTCCCCAGACTCGGACTGAAGCTTTCTTT. Encoded protein: CASSPQTRTEAFF.

The genes are TRBV2 and TRBJ1-1, with D maybe TRBD1 (5 bases). Germline V gene lookup returns CDR1 SNHLY and CDR2 FYNNEI. Trimming pared 6 bases from V and 0 bases from J, leaving 20 bases between. The CDR3 has 17 amino acids. The CDR3 nucleotides are TGTGCCAGCAGATGGGGCGGGAGGTTCGAAGTGAACACTGAAGCTTTCTTT. Translated: CASRWGGRFEVNTEAFF.

The rearrangement uses TRBV5-1 and TRBJ1-5; TRBD1 matches 10 bases. Trimming at V came to 4 bases and at J to 3 bases, leaving 4 bases not matched to a gene. Germline CDR1 is SGHRS and CDR2 is YFSETQ. The CDR3 is made up of 15 amino acids. CDR3 DNA sequence: TGCGCCAGCAGCCCGGGGACAGGGGACAATCAGCCCCAGCATTTT. This encodes CASSPGTGDNQPQHF.

V is TRBV28 and J is TRBJ2-1, with D unresolved. Trimming shortened V by 4 bases and J by 0 bases, and 13 bases separated the two germline ends. This CDR3 spans 16 amino acids. Per the germline V gene, CDR1 is MDHEN and CDR2 is SYDVKM. The DNA of the CDR3 is TGTGCCAGCAGTTCCACCCTCCTTAGCTCCTACAATGAGCAGTTCTTC. It specifies CASSSTLLSSYNEQFF.

Only a few counts were recorded for this clone. The chain has TRBV6-5 and TRBJ1-1; a weak D match, TRBD1 (5 bases). Between the trimmed V and J ends, which lost 2 bases and 0 bases, there was a span of 7 bases. Germline V gene data show CDR1 as MNHEY and CDR2 as SVGAGI. This CDR3 comprises 14 residues. The DNA for the CDR3 is TGTGCCAGCAGTTACCGACAGCTGAACACTGAAGCTTTCTTT. Translating gives CASSYRQLNTEAFF.

This clone was recorded once. The V and J genes are TRBV28 and TRBJ2-7; TRBD1 matches 10 bases. This CDR3 has 14 residues. The V segment lost 4 bases and the J segment 11 bases; nucleotides outside the gene matches: 11. Germline CDR1 MDHEN, CDR2 SYDVKM. The CDR3 sequence is CASSSSNPGQGKYF. DNA for the CDR3: TGTGCCAGCAGTTCGAGCAATCCGGGACAGGGGAAGTACTTC.

This chain uses TRBV7-2 with TRBJ2-5, with 12 bases fitting TRBD2. In germline, CDR1 is SGHTA, CDR2 FQGNSA. This CDR3 has 16 amino acids. J lost 2 bases, V lost 5 bases, and 6 bases had no gene match. The CDR3 reads CASSLGLAGRQETQYF. DNA of the CDR3: TGTGCCAGCAGCCTAGGACTAGCGGGGAGACAAGAGACCCAGTACTTC. The whole variable domain, filled in from reference TRBV7-2 and TRBJ2-5, reads GAGVSQSPSNKVTEKGKDVELRCDPISGHTALYWYRQSLGQGLEFLIYFQGNSAPDKSGLPSDRFSAERTGGSVSTLTIQRTQQEDSAVYLCASSLGLAGRQETQYFGPGTRLLVL.

This chain links TRBV5-1 with TRBJ2-7, with 7 bases matching TRBD1. V shed 3 bases, J shed 3 bases, and the junction held 9 bases outside the gene matches. The CDR3 contains 15 residues. The germline CDR1 and CDR2 sequences are SGHRS and YFSETQ. The CDR3 region has the DNA TGCGCCAGCAGCTCGACAGGGACCAACTACTACGAGCAGTACTTC. Translated: CASSSTGTNYYEQYF.

The chain carries TRBV7-3 and TRBJ1-1; 11 nucleotides line up with TRBD1. The V and J ends lost 6 bases and 5 bases, in that order; junction bases with no gene match: 5. The CDR3 covers 14 residues. Germline CDR1 and CDR2: SGHTA and FQGTGA. This CDR3 reads CASRPGQGGTEAFF. The CDR3 DNA sequence: TGTGCCAGCAGACCGGGACAGGGGGGGACTGAAGCTTTCTTT.

The chain carries TRBV9 and TRBJ2-7; a weak D match, TRBD1 (5 bases). CDR1 and CDR2 from the germline V gene are SGDLS and YYNGEE. Trimming cost V 0 bases and J 1 base, with 11 bases left between them. The CDR3 loop spans 15 amino acids. CDR3 nucleotides: TGTGCCAGCAGCGTAGGCCCCGACAGTTCCTACGAGCAGTACTTC. Translating gives CASSVGPDSSYEQYF.